The rows below give T cell receptor beta chains drawn from one sample of a study of human T cells and chemical hapten exposure. TCRdb independently ran MiXCR on the RACE reads; one entry per CDR3 protein. The table records 300,000 to 450,000 distinct CDR3 sequences, more than 4.5% of them present only once. The sample here was whole blood, taken in connection with sensitization to the hapten diphenylcyclopropenone (DPC). The receptors here all came from a woman aged 45-65 years with alopecia areata. Some clones in this sample may be carry-over from other donors' samples. Both conserved end residues are part of each CDR3. Each record gives: J gene, V gene, D gene, clone size, CDR3 DNA, CDR3 protein. D genes are given only for firm matches. Not every row has a clone size; where given, it reads once, few, many or a size class.

TRBJ2-5 TRBV6-5 NA many TGTGCCAGCAGTTACGGGGGGCCACAAGAGACCCAGTACTTC CASSYGGPQETQYF
TRBJ2-7 TRBV15 TRBD2 many TGTGCCACCAGCAGACGCTGGGGGGGCGAGCAGTACTTC CATSRRWGGEQYF
TRBJ2-7 TRBV30 TRBD1 NA TGTGCCTGGAACGGACAGGGCGAAAGGTACGAGCAGTACTTC CAWNGQGERYEQYF
TRBJ2-1 TRBV7-2 NA few TGTGCCAGCAGCTACGATTTAGGGGCGCAGTTCTTC CASSYDLGAQFF
TRBJ2-1 TRBV12-5 NA few TGTGCTAGTGGGTCTCACTTGGGCAATGAGCAGTTCTTC CASGSHLGNEQFF
TRBJ2-1 TRBV5-1 NA few TGCGCCAGCAGCTTGGAAGGGGGTTTATACAATGAGCAGTTCTTC CASSLEGGLYNEQFF
TRBJ1-1 TRBV6-5 TRBD1 many TGTGCCAGCAGTTACTACGGCTCAGGGGGGGCTGAAGCTTTCTTT CASSYYGSGGAEAFF
TRBJ1-4 TRBV6-1 NA few TGTGCCAGCAGTGGACAGACAACTAATGAAAAACTGTTTTTT CASSGQTTNEKLFF
TRBJ2-1 TRBV11-2 NA few TGTGCCAGCAGCTTAGAATTTGACAATGAGCAGTTCTTC CASSLEFDNEQFF
TRBJ1-1 TRBV7-2 NA many TGTGCCAGCAGCTTAGCGGCCGGGGAGAGGGCTGAAGCTTTCTTT CASSLAAGERAEAFF
TRBJ1-1 TRBV5-6 NA few TGTGCCAGCAGCTGGGACCCACAGAACACTGAAGCTTTCTTT CASSWDPQNTEAFF
TRBJ2-3 TRBV20-1 TRBD2 NA TGCAGTGCCAAATCCTTAGCGGGGGGCACAGATACGCAGTATTTT CSAKSLAGGTDTQYF
TRBJ1-1 TRBV30 NA NA TGTGCCTGGAGTGTAGGCGGCATGAACACTGAAGCTTTCTTT CAWSVGGMNTEAFF
TRBJ1-1 TRBV5-1 NA few TGCGCCAGCAGGTCGTCAGTGAACACTGAAGCTTTCTTT CASRSSVNTEAFF
TRBJ2-7 TRBV20-1 NA many TGCAGTGCAAGGATTAGCTCAGTTGGAGAGCAGTACTTC CSARISSVGEQYF
TRBJ2-2 TRBV3-1 NA many TGTGCCAGCAGCCAACGGAGAGGCACCGGGGAGCTGTTTTTT CASSQRRGTGELFF
TRBJ2-7 TRBV15 NA few TGTGCCACCAGCAGAGGTCACCTCTCATACGAGCAGTACTTC CATSRGHLSYEQYF
TRBJ1-2 TRBV12-3/TRBV12-4 NA many TGTGCCAGCAGTTTAGCGCCAGAGTACGCCTATGGCTACACCTTC CASSLAPEYAYGYTF
TRBJ2-6 TRBV20-1 TRBD1 NA TGCAGTGCTAATGGACAGGAGCTCCTCTCTGGGGCCAACGTCCTGACTTTC CSANGQELLSGANVLTF
TRBJ1-1 TRBV3-1 NA NA TGTGCCAGCAGCCAAGATCAGGGACGGAACACTGAAGCTTTCTTT CASSQDQGRNTEAFF
TRBJ1-5 TRBV7-2 NA few TGTGCCAGCAGCTTATACCGGGGTGGTAGCAATCAGCCCCAGCATTTT CASSLYRGGSNQPQHF
TRBJ1-2 TRBV30 NA NA TGTGCCTGGAGTATCTCGAACCCCCCCTGGGCCTATGGCTACACCTTC CAWSISNPPWAYGYTF
TRBJ2-3 TRBV5-1 TRBD2 many TGCGCCAGCAGCTACGATGAGGCGGGGGGCGTCTATAGCACAGATACGCAGTATTTT CASSYDEAGGVYSTDTQYF
TRBJ1-1 TRBV5-5 TRBD1 few TGTGCCAGCAGCTTACGGACAGGCCAAGTTATTGAAGCTTTCTTT CASSLRTGQVIEAFF
TRBJ2-3 TRBV2 NA few TGTGCCAGCAGTGAAGAAGGGAGTCGCACAGATACGCAGTATTTT CASSEEGSRTDTQYF
TRBJ2-5 TRBV9 TRBD2 few TGTGCCAGCAGCGTAGGGGGACTAGCGGGAGAGACCCAGTACTTC CASSVGGLAGETQYF
TRBJ2-5 TRBV11-2 NA many TGTGCCAGCAGTCCCGGGCCACAACAAGAGACCCAGTACTTC CASSPGPQQETQYF
TRBJ1-2 TRBV29-1 TRBD1 NA TGCAGCGTTGAACCGGGACAGGGGATAAATGGCTACACCTTC CSVEPGQGINGYTF
TRBJ1-4 TRBV7-9 TRBD1 NA TGTGCCAGCAGTTTTACCGGGACAGGGCTTGAAAAACTGTTTTTT CASSFTGTGLEKLFF
TRBJ1-4 TRBV7-2 NA few TGTGCCAGCTCAGGGGTTACTAATGAAAAACTGTTTTTT CASSGVTNEKLFF
TRBJ1-1 TRBV7-2 NA many TGTGCCAGCAGTCAGCAGCGAGGAGACACTGAAGCTTTCTTT CASSQQRGDTEAFF
TRBJ2-7 TRBV7-9 TRBD2 NA TGTGCCAGCAGCTCAGGGACGGCGGCTGGCAGGACTAGGAGGCACGAGCAGTACTTC CASSSGTAAGRTRRHEQYF
TRBJ2-7 TRBV28 NA many TGTGCCAGCAGTTTACGGGTGAGCTCCTACGAGCAGTACTTC CASSLRVSSYEQYF
TRBJ2-1 TRBV3-1 NA many TGTGCCAGCAGCCAAGTCTGGGGGGACTTCAATGAGCAGTTCTTC CASSQVWGDFNEQFF
TRBJ2-7 TRBV10-3 TRBD1 many TGTGCCATCAGTGGCCCCGGACAGGGTCCCTCCTACGAGCAGTACTTC CAISGPGQGPSYEQYF
TRBJ1-2 TRBV7-9 NA many TGTGCCAGCAGCCCAGACGGGGGTTTTGGCTACACCTTC CASSPDGGFGYTF
TRBJ2-1 TRBV5-1 TRBD2 NA TGCGCCAGCAGCTTGTCTAGCGGGACTCCAAGAATGGAGCAGTTCTTC CASSLSSGTPRMEQFF
TRBJ2-7 TRBV28 NA many TGTGCCAGCAGTTCCGGACAGTCACCCTACGAGCAGTACTTC CASSSGQSPYEQYF
TRBJ1-4 TRBV7-2 NA NA TGTGCCAGCAGCTTACTTTTGGGCGGCCAAAAACTGTTTTTT CASSLLLGGQKLFF
TRBJ1-1 TRBV20-1 NA many TGCAGTGCTAGAGATCTGGGTGTTATGAACACTGAAGCTTTCTTT CSARDLGVMNTEAFF
TRBJ2-1 TRBV12-3/TRBV12-4 TRBD1 many TGTGCCAGCAGTCCGTACAGGGGGGACAATGAGCAGTTCTTC CASSPYRGDNEQFF
TRBJ2-3 TRBV20-1 TRBD2 many TGCAGTGCGGGCCGACTAGCGGGCGCCACAGATACGCAGTATTTT CSAGRLAGATDTQYF